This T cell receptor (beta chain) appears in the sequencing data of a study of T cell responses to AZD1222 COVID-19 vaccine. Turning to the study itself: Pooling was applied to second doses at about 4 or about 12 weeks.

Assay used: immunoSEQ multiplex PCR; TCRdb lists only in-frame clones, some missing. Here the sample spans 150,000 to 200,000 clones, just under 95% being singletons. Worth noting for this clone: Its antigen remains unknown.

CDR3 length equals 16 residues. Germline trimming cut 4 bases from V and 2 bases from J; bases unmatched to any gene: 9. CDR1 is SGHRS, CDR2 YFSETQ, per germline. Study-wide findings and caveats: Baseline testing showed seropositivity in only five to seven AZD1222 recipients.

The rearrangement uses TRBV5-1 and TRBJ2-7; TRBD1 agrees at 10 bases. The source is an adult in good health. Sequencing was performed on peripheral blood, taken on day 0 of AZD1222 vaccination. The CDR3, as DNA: TGCGCCAGCAGCCAGAGCCGGGACAGGGGTACCTACGAGCAGTACTTC. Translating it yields CASSQSRDRGTYEQYF.